Listed below are T cell receptor beta chains from one sample, sequenced in a study of T cells after yellow fever vaccination. TCRdb itself ran the 5' RACE reads through MiXCR, one entry per CDR3 protein. The sample has a few hundred thousand distinct CDR3 sequences; 10% to 15% are singletons. The material was CD4+ T cells sorted from PBMCs, obtained 45 days after the yellow fever booster vaccination. All receptors come from a young man who received the YFV17D yellow fever vaccine. CDR3s leave out the opening cysteine and the closing phenylalanine or tryptophan.

v_call	j_call	cdr3_aa
TRBV3-1	TRBJ2-1	ASSQSDWNNEQF
TRBV7-6	TRBJ2-3	ASSLSRIRGGDTQY
TRBV14	TRBJ2-7	ASSQEQGTTYEQY
TRBV20-1	TRBJ2-5	SATPLRGEQETQY
TRBV18	TRBJ1-5	ASSPPPGGGNQPQH
TRBV12-3/TRBV12-4	TRBJ1-5	ASSLEQASGQPQH
TRBV5-6	TRBJ2-5	ASSLGSWEETQY
TRBV30	TRBJ1-5	AWGQAGSPQH
TRBV15	TRBJ1-4	ATSRGSNSNEKLF
TRBV7-2	TRBJ2-7	ASSELDSATYEQY
TRBV12-3/TRBV12-4	TRBJ1-2	ASSLAPLDRTTGYT
TRBV20-1	TRBJ2-2	SATLAPNTGELF
TRBV25-1	TRBJ2-7	ASSFRQEQY
TRBV6-1	TRBJ1-4	ASSDQGAINEKLF
TRBV24-1	TRBJ2-3	ATSDAPGAGAPDTQY
TRBV6-2/TRBV6-3	TRBJ2-2	ASSTASWGGELF
TRBV12-5	TRBJ2-2	ASGLVPLANTGELF
TRBV29-1	TRBJ1-1	SVEDRGAEAF
TRBV6-2/TRBV6-3	TRBJ2-1	ASRRTGSSYNEQF
TRBV5-1	TRBJ2-5	ASSPGATAETQY
TRBV20-1	TRBJ2-1	SARDPLVADYNEQF
TRBV12-3/TRBV12-4	TRBJ2-7	ASSPGTAGEQY
TRBV18	TRBJ2-7	ASATGTGTYEQY
TRBV9	TRBJ2-7	ASSVAPAGAYEQY
TRBV7-2	TRBJ2-1	ASSSAVIAGAGYNEQF
TRBV29-1	TRBJ2-3	SVEIPRGLTDTQY
TRBV5-6	TRBJ2-3	ASSPTTGNADTQY
TRBV7-2	TRBJ2-5	ASSPDGSSKTQY
TRBV2	TRBJ1-4	ASSGEGANEKLF
TRBV5-1	TRBJ1-1	ASSSALIGGGSEAF
TRBV5-6	TRBJ2-7	ASSKTGTEYEQY
TRBV4-3	TRBJ2-1	ASSHTLENEQF
TRBV6-5	TRBJ2-7	ASSTGLFYEQY
TRBV18	TRBJ2-1	ASSPGGTWDNEQF
TRBV20-1	TRBJ2-2	SARDSRTDTGELF
TRBV7-2	TRBJ1-5	ASSGQHNQPQH
TRBV12-3/TRBV12-4	TRBJ2-5	ASSLNSHQETQY
TRBV12-3/TRBV12-4	TRBJ2-7	ASRDDGAPYEQY
TRBV18	TRBJ2-7	ASSPGTGRYEQY
TRBV19	TRBJ2-1	ASSARTGAQF
TRBV27	TRBJ2-1	ASGKRGAYNEQF
TRBV7-2	TRBJ2-7	ASSFYKVNRPALEQY
TRBV20-1	TRBJ2-7	SARDLSGRGHEQY
TRBV11-2	TRBJ2-7	ASSLVISWTSGNYEQY
TRBV12-3/TRBV12-4	TRBJ1-5	ASSADSLSNQPQH
TRBV30	TRBJ2-7	AWSGRQGGEQY
TRBV5-1	TRBJ1-2	ASSLTATSNYGYT
TRBV24-1	TRBJ2-2	ATSENTGELF
TRBV7-2	TRBJ2-1	ASSRNNEQF
TRBV7-2	TRBJ2-5	ASSLEGWKTQY
TRBV20-1	TRBJ2-1	SAREEQF
TRBV20-1	TRBJ1-5	SASVPDQPQH
TRBV29-1	TRBJ2-7	SVEVAVDKSSYEQY
TRBV24-1	TRBJ2-2	ATYGGDPGELF
TRBV7-6	TRBJ2-3	ASSFSSDTQY